This T cell receptor (beta chain) appears in the sequencing data of a study of blood T cell repertoires in COVID-19. Across the study: Nucleic acid was either cDNA or gDNA, and it came from T cells, B-cell-depleted T cells, or PBMCs.

Sequencing was performed with immunoSEQ multiplex PCR; in TCRdb, only in-frame clones are kept and a portion is missing. Of 140,000 or so clones listed, 80% to 90% are singletons. V lost 9 bases, J lost 4 bases, and 20 bases stayed unmatched. Germline V gene data show CDR1 as LNHDA and CDR2 as SQIVND (reference sequence). CDR3 length: 18 amino acids. The material sequenced was peripheral blood. This chain connects TRBV19 to TRBJ2-3; 9 nucleotides line up with TRBD2. The sequence was collected from a woman aged 60-75 years with active COVID-19. This chain's CDR3 is CARSEIRVAGETADTQYF. In DNA form, the CDR3 reads TGTGCCAGATCCGAAATCCGAGTAGCGGGAGAGACCGCAGATACGCAGTATTTT.